Presented here are 7 T cell receptor beta chains from one specimen sequenced in a study of siplizumab effects on memory and regulatory T cells. Sequenced by immunoSEQ multiplex PCR; TCRdb stores in-frame clones only, minus some. The sample lists about 70,000 clones; over 75% were seen once. Sequencing input: Tregs sorted from blood. These receptor sequences come from a human donor in good health.

The genes are TRBV9 and TRBJ2-7; 7 nucleotides agree with TRBD2. Per the germline V gene, CDR1 is SGDLS and CDR2 is YYNGEE. CDR3 length equals 15 residues. Unmatched junction bases numbered 7, after V lost 2 bases and J lost 2 bases. The CDR3 nucleotides read TGTGCCAGCAGCGTTGGGCGGGAGTACACCTACGAGCAGTACTTC. Translation gives CASSVGREYTYEQYF.

The rearrangement uses TRBV5-1 and TRBJ2-7, with a possible D match to TRBD2 (5 bases). The ends were cut back, 1 base at V and 2 bases at J, with 16 bases in the middle. The CDR3 runs 16 residues. The V gene's germline CDR1 is SGHRS and CDR2 YFSETQ. CDR3 sequence reads: CASSLQSRAVAYEQYF. CDR3 nucleotides: TGCGCCAGCAGCTTGCAGTCGCGGGCCGTAGCCTACGAGCAGTACTTC.

The chain carries TRBV19 and TRBJ2-1; the match to TRBD2 covers 12 bases. This CDR3 has 14 amino acids. The trim removed 4 bases at V and 11 bases at J, leaving 6 bases unmatched. Germline assignment: CDR1 LNHDA and CDR2 SQIVND (reference sequence). The CDR3 region is CASSKRLAGEKQFF. The DNA of the CDR3 is TGTGCCAGTAGTAAGAGACTAGCGGGAGAGAAGCAGTTCTTC.

The J gene is TRBJ2-5, the V gene TRBV15, with 9 bases aligning to TRBD2. Germline V gives CDR1 LNHNV, CDR2 YYDKDF (reference sequence). This CDR3 has 13 amino acids. The junction had 4 bases not matched to a gene; V was cut back by 6 bases and J by 5 bases. The chain's CDR3 is CATRIAGVETQYF. The CDR3 DNA sequence: TGTGCCACCAGGATAGCGGGAGTCGAGACCCAGTACTTC.

The genes are TRBV7-9 and TRBJ2-1, with 9 bases lining up with TRBD2. V lost 3 bases, J lost 6 bases, and 6 bases stayed unmatched. This CDR3 spans 15 amino acids. The germline CDR1 and CDR2 sequences are SEHNR and FQNEAQ (reference sequence). The CDR3 DNA follows: TGTGCCAGCAGCTTCAGGCTAGCGGGAAGCAATGAGCAGTTCTTC. Residues: CASSFRLAGSNEQFF.

The V gene is TRBV10-3, the J gene TRBJ1-5, with D unclear. The CDR3 consists of 15 residues. Germline V lookup: CDR1 ENHRY, CDR2 SYGVKD. Between the trimmed V and J ends, which lost 0 bases and 3 bases, there was a span of 9 bases. The CDR3 DNA follows: TGTGCCATCAGTGAGTCGGCGGGCAACAATCAGCCCCAGCATTTT. Its protein is CAISESAGNNQPQHF.

The chain employs TRBV29-1 and TRBJ2-7, with 8 bases lining up with TRBD2. The CDR3 loop spans 12 amino acids. The V gene's germline CDR1 is SQVTM and CDR2 ANQGSEA. Losses at the gene ends were 7 bases for V and 3 bases for J; bases not matched to a gene: 5. The CDR3 nucleotides read TGCAGCGCGGTAGCGGGAAGCTACGAGCAGTACTTC. Amino acids: CSAVAGSYEQYF.